This TCR beta chain is drawn from a study of T-cell memory formation after mild COVID-19. Study-level points and caveats: CD4+ bias marked clones expanding day 15 to 37, unlike balanced contracting clones.

The V and J ends lost 0 bases and 1 base, in that order; junction bases with no gene match: 4. The CDR3 totals 15 residues. In germline, CDR1 is SGDLS, CDR2 YYNGEE. TCRdb independently ran MiXCR on the 5' RACE reads; one entry per CDR3 protein. The sample holds 550,000 to 600,000 distinct CDR3 sequences, roughly 22% seen once. In its sample, this clonotype was seen a few times. Its antigen is still unknown. The chain recombines TRBV9 with TRBJ2-7; 7 positions match TRBD2. The sequenced sample consisted of PBMCs or a T cell subset sorted from them (not recorded which). The sequence derives from an adult woman who had mild COVID-19 (a few samples of this study predate the infection). Cell type and time point are not known. CDR3 nucleotide sequence: TGTGCCAGCAGCGTAGCGGGTAGCGGGTCCTACGAGCAGTACTTC. As protein: CASSVAGSGSYEQYF. The full variable domain, completed using reference TRBV9 and TRBJ2-7, is DSGVTQTPKHLITATGQRVTLRCSPRSGDLSVYWYQQSLDQGLQFLIQYYNGEERAKGNILERFSAQQFPDLHSELNLSSLELGDSALYFCASSVAGSGSYEQYFGPGTRLTVT.